These 9 T cell receptor beta chains were sequenced from one sample in a study of blood T cell repertoires in COVID-19. Assay used: immunoSEQ multiplex PCR; TCRdb lists only in-frame clones, some missing. The sample yields about 240,000 clones, 83% seen once. The sequenced sample consisted of PBMCs or T cells enriched from blood (not recorded which). These receptors were taken from a woman between 35 and 50 years old who had been exposed to COVID-19.

The rearrangement joins TRBV18 to TRBJ2-1; TRBD2 matches 14 bases. V trimming: 5 bases; J trimming: 0 bases; junction bases outside the gene matches: 15. The CDR3 is 21 residues long. The germline V gene has CDR1 KGHSH and CDR2 LQKENI. The CDR3 DNA sequence: TGTGCCAGCTCAACCGGCCCGGGACTAGCGGGGGAGTCGAGCTCCTACAATGAGCAGTTCTTC. Its protein product is CASSTGPGLAGESSSYNEQFF.

This clone was observed a few times. The CDR3 region is CATSDLPRQTGKVYGYTF. The CDR3 DNA reads as TGTGCCACCAGTGATTTGCCCCGCCAGACAGGGAAGGTCTATGGCTACACCTTC. The rearrangement links TRBV24-1 to TRBJ1-2; 7 positions match TRBD1. Germline V gene data show CDR1 as KGHDR and CDR2 as SFDVKD. V lost 0 bases to trimming and J lost 4 bases; unmatched junction nucleotides: 13. This CDR3 contains 18 residues.

The rearrangement links TRBV27 to TRBJ2-7; 8 nucleotides line up with TRBD1. With 6 bases clipped from V and 2 bases from J, the junction kept 6 bases outside the gene matches. Germline CDR1 is MNHEY and CDR2 is SMNVEV (reference sequence). The CDR3 runs to 14 residues. The CDR3 bases are TGTGCCAGCAGGCCGGGACAGGCACCCTACGAGCAGTACTTC. Its protein product is CASRPGQAPYEQYF.

This rearrangement joins TRBV12-3 or TRBV12-4 to TRBJ1-1; no clear D gene. The length of the CDR3 is 13 residues. The V gene lost 3 bases and the J gene lost 1 base, with 6 bases spanning the gap. The CDR3 bases are TGTGCCAGCAGTTTGTTTCAGAACACTGAAGCTTTCTTT. Translating gives CASSLFQNTEAFF.

The rearrangement links TRBV7-2 to TRBJ1-6; D possibly corresponds to TRBD1 (6 bases). The CDR3 has 14 residues. Trimming removed 3 bases from V and 8 bases from J, with 11 bases in between. CDR1 is SGHTA and CDR2 is FQGNSA in the germline V gene. CDR3: CASSFGTQDSPLHF. In DNA form, the CDR3 reads TGTGCCAGCAGCTTCGGGACACAAGATTCACCCCTCCACTTT.

The chain uses TRBV12-5 and TRBJ1-1; weak D call: TRBD1 (5 bases). Germline CDR1 reads LGHNT; CDR2 reads FRNRAP. The V end lost 4 bases, the J end lost 6 bases, and 18 bases lay between the germline ends. The CDR3 has 15 residues. The DNA of the CDR3 is TGTGCTAGTGGTTCGCAGGGAGAAGGGAGGCCTGAAGCTTTCTTT. Its protein product is CASGSQGEGRPEAFF.

The chain recombines TRBV5-1 with TRBJ2-7, with 7 bases aligning to TRBD1. Trimming at V came to 5 bases and at J to 0 bases, leaving 8 bases not matched to a gene. Germline V gives CDR1 SGHRS, CDR2 YFSETQ. The CDR3 contains 15 residues. Here the CDR3 DNA reads TGCGCCAGCAGACCGGACAGGCTAAGCTCCTACGAGCAGTACTTC. It translates to CASRPDRLSSYEQYF.

The chain carries TRBV5-1 and TRBJ1-5, with 9 nucleotides matching TRBD1. This CDR3 is built from 17 residues. Germline lookup yields CDR1 SGHRS and CDR2 YFSETQ. V shed 1 base, J shed 6 bases, and the junction held 11 bases outside the gene matches. In nucleotides, the CDR3 is TGCGCCAGCAGCTTGACCCCCCCGGGACAGGGTTTTCAGCCCCAGCATTTT. Translating gives CASSLTPPGQGFQPQHF.

The V and J genes are TRBV2 and TRBJ1-1; 9 bases map to TRBD1. The V segment lost 1 base and the J segment 2 bases; nucleotides outside the gene matches: 2. The CDR3 extends over 15 amino acids. CDR1 and CDR2 (germline): SNHLY, FYNNEI. Here the CDR3 DNA reads TGTGCCAGCAGTGAAGACAGGGGGCTAAACACTGAAGCTTTCTTT. It yields the protein CASSEDRGLNTEAFF.